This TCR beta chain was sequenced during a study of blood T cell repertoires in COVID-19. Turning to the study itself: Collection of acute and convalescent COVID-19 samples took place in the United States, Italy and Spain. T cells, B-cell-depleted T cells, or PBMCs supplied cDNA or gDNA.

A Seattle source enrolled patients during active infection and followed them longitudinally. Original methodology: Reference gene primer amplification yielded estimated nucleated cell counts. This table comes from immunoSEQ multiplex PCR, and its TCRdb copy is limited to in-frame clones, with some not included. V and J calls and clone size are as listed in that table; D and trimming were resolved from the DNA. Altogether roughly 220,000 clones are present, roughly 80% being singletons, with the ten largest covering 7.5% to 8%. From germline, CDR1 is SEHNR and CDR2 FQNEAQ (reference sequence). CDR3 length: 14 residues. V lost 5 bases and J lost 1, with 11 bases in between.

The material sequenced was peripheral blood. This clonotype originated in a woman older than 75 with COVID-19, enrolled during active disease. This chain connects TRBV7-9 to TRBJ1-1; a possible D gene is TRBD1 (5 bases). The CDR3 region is CASSVQTGNTEAFF. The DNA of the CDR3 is TGTGCCAGCAGCGTCCAAACAGGGAACACTGAAGCTTTCTTT.